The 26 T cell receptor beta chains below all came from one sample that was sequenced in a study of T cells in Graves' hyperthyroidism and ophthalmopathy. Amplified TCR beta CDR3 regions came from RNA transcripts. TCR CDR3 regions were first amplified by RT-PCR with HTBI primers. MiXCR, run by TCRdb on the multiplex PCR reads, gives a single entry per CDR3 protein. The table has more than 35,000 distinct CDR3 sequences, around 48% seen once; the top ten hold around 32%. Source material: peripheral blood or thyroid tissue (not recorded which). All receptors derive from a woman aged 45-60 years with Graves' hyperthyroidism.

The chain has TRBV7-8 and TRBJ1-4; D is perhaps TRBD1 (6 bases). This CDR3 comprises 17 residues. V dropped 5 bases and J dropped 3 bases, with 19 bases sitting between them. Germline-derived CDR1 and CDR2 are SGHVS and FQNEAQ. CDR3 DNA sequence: TGTGCCAGCAGCATCCTCAGGGGAAGTGCAGCTAATGAAAAACTGTTTTTT. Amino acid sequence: CASSILRGSAANEKLFF. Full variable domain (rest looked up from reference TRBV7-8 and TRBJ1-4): GAGVSQSPRYKVAKRGQDVALRCDPISGHVSLFWYQQALGQGPEFLTYFQNEAQLDKSGLPSDRFFAERPEGSVSTLKIQRTQQEDSAVYLCASSILRGSAANEKLFFGSGTQLSVL.

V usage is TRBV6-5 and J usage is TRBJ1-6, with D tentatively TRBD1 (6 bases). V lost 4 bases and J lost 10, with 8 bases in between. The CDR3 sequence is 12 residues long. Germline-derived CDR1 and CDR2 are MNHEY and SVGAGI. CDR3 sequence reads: CASSFGGSPLHF. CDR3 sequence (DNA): TGTGCCAGCAGTTTCGGGGGCTCACCCCTCCACTTT.

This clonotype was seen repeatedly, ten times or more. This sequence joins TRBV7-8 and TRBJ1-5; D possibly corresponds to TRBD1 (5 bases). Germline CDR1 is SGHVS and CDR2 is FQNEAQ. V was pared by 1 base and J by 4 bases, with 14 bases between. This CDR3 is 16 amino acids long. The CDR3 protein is CASSLDEGLSNQPQHF. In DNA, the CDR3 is TGTGCCAGCAGCTTAGATGAGGGGCTCAGTAATCAGCCCCAGCATTTT. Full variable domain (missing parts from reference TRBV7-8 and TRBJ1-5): GAGVSQSPRYKVAKRGQDVALRCDPISGHVSLFWYQQALGQGPEFLTYFQNEAQLDKSGLPSDRFFAERPEGSVSTLKIQRTQQEDSAVYLCASSLDEGLSNQPQHFGDGTRLSIL.

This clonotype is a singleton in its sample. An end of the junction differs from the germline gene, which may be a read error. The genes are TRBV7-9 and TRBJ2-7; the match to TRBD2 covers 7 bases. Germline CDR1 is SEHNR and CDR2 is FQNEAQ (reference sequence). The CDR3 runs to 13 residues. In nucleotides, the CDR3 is TGCGCCAGCAGCGTCCGGGAGGCCTACGAGCAGTACTTC. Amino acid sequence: CASSVREAYEQYF.

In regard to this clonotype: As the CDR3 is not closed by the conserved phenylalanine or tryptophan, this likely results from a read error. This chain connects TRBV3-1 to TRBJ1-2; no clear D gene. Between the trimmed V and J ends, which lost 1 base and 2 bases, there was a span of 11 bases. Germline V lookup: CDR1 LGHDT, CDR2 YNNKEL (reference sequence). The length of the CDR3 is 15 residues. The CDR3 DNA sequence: TGTGCCAGCAGCCAAGTGTTTAGCGGAAACTATGGCTACACCCTC. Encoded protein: CASSQVFSGNYGYTL.

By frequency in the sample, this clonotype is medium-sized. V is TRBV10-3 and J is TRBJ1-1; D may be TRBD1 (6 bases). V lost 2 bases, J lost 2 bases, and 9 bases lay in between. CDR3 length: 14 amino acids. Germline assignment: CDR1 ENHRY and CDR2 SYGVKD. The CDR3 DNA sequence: TGTGCCATCAGTGAGCCGGGGGCAAACACTGAAGCTTTCTTT. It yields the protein CAISEPGANTEAFF.

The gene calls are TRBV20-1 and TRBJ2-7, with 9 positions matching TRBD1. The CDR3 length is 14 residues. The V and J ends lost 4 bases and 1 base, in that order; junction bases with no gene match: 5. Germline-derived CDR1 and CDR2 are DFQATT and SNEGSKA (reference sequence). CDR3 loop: CSAIAGTGSYEQYF. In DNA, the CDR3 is TGCAGTGCTATTGCCGGGACAGGGTCCTACGAGCAGTACTTC.

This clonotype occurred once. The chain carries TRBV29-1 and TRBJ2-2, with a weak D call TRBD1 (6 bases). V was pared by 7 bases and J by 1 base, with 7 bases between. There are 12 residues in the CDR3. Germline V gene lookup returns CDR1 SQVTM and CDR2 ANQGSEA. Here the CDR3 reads CSADRNTGELFF. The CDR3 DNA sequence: TGCAGCGCGGACAGGAACACCGGGGAGCTGTTTTTT.

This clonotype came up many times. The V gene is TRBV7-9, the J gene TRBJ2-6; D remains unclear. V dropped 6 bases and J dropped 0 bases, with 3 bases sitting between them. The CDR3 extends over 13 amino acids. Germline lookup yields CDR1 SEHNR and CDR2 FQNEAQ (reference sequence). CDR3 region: CASSPSGANVLTF. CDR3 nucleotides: TGTGCCAGCAGTCCCTCTGGGGCCAACGTCCTGACTTTC.

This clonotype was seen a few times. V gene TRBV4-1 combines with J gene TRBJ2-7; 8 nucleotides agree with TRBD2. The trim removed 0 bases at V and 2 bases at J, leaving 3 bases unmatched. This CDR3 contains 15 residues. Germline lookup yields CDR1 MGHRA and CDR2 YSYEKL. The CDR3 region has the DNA TGCGCCAGCAGCCAAGAGAGTAGCGGGACCTACGAGCAGTACTTC. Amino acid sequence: CASSQESSGTYEQYF.

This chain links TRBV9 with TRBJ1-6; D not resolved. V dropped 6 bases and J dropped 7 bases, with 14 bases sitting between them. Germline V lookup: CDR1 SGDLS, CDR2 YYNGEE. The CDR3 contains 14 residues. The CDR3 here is CASKWAKENSPLHF. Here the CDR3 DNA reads TGTGCCAGCAAGTGGGCAAAAGAGAATTCACCCCTCCACTTT.

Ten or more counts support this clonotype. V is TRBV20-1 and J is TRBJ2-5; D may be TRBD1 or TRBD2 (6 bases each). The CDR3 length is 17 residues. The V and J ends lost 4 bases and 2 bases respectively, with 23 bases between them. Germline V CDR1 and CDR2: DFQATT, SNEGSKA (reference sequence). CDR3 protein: CSATKSGASKEQETQYF. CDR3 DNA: TGCAGTGCTACCAAATCGGGGGCTAGCAAGGAGCAAGAGACCCAGTACTTC.

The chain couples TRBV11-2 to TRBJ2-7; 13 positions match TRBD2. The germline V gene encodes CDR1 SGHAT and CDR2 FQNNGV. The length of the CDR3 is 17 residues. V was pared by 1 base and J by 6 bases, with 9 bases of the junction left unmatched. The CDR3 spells CASSLGGLAGVAIEQYF. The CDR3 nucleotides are TGTGCCAGCAGCTTAGGTGGACTAGCGGGAGTTGCGATCGAGCAGTACTTC.

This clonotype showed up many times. CDR3 nucleotides: TGCGCCAGCAGCCAAGATCTAAGGGGATCGGGCTACACCTTC. It codes for CASSQDLRGSGYTF. The chain has TRBV4-1 and TRBJ1-2; D may be TRBD1 (5 bases). V dropped 0 bases and J dropped 8 bases, with 13 bases sitting between them. The CDR3 has 14 amino acids. Germline lookup yields CDR1 MGHRA and CDR2 YSYEKL.

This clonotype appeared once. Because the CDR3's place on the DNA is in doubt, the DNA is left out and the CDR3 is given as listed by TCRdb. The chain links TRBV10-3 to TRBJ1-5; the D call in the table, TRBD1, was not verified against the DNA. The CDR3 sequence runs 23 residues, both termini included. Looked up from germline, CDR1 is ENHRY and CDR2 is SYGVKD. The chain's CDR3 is CAIRAAGGDYGYTFGHSNQPQHF.

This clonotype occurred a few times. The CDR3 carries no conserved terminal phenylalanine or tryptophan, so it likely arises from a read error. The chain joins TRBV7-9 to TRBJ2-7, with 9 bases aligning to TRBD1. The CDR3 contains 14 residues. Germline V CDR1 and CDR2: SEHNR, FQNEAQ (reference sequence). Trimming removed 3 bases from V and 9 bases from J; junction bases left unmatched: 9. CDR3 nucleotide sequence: TGTGCCAGCAGCTTGGGGACAGGGCATGGCGTGCAGTACCTC. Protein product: CASSLGTGHGVQYL.

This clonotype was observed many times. This chain's CDR3 is CSARDHLGLQETQYF. The DNA of the CDR3 is TGCAGTGCTAGAGATCACCTTGGACTTCAAGAGACCCAGTACTTC. V usage is TRBV20-1 and J usage is TRBJ2-5; perhaps TRBD2 as D (5 bases). Per germline, CDR1 DFQATT and CDR2 SNEGSKA (reference sequence). Deletions cut 0 bases from V and 2 bases from J, with 13 bases between. The CDR3 is 15 amino acids.

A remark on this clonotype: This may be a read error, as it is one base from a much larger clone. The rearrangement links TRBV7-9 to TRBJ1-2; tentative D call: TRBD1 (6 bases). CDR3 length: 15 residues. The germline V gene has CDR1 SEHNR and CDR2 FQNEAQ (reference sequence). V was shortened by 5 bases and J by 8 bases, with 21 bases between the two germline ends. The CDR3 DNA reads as TGTGCCAGCAGCCAACCCGGGAGAGGGGGAGGCGGCTACACCTTC. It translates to CASSQPGRGGGGYTF.

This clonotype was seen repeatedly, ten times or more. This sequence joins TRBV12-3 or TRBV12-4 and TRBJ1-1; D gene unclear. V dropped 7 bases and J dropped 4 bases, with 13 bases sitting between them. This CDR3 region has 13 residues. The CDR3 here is CASTPLMPTEAFF. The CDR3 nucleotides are TGTGCCAGCACCCCTCTAATGCCCACTGAAGCTTTCTTT.

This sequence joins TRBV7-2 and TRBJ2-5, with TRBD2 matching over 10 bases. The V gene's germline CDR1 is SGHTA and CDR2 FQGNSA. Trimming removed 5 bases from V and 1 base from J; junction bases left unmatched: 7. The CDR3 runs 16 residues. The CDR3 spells CASSKGTSDPQETQYF. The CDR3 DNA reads TGTGCCAGCAGCAAGGGGACTAGCGACCCCCAAGAGACCCAGTACTTC.

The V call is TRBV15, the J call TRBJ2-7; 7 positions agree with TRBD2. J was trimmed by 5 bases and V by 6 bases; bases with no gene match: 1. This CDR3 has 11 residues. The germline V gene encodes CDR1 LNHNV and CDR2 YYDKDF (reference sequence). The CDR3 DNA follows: TGTGCCACCAGTCGGGGGGACGAGCAGTACTTC. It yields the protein CATSRGDEQYF. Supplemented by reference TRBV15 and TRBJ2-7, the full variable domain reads DAMVIQNPRYQVTQFGKPVTLSCSQTLNHNVMYWYQQKSSQAPKLLFHYYDKDFNNEADTPDNFQSRRPNTSFCFLDIRSPGLGDTAMYLCATSRGDEQYFGPGTRLTVT.

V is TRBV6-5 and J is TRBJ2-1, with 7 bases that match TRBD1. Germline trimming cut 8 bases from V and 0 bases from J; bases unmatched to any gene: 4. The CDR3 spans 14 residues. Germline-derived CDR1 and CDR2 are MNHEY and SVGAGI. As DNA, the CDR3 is TGTGCCAGCCAGGGGGTTAACTCCTACAATGAGCAGTTCTTC. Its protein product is CASQGVNSYNEQFF.

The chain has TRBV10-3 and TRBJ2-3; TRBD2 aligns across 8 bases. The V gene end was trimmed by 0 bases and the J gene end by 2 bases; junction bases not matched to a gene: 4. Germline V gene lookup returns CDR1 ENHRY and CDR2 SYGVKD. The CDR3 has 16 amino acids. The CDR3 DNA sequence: TGTGCCATCAGTGAGTCAAGCGGGGGATACACAGATACGCAGTATTTT. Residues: CAISESSGGYTDTQYF.

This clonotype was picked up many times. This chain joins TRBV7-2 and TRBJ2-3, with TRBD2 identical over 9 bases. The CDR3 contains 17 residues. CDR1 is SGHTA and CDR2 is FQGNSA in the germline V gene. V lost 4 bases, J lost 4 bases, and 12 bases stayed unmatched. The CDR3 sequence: CASSSTPSGRRADTQYF. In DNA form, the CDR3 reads TGTGCCAGCAGCTCTACACCAAGCGGGAGGAGGGCAGATACGCAGTATTTT.

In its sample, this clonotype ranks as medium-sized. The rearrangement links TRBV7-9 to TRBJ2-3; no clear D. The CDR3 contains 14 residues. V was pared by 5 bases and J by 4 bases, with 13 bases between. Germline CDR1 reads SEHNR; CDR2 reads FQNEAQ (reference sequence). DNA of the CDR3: TGTGCCAGCAGCATCATCGGCGGAGCAGATACGCAGTATTTT. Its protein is CASSIIGGADTQYF.

The CDR3 reads CASSSLQGRGETQYF. Written as DNA, the CDR3 is TGTGCCAGCAGCTCCCTGCAGGGGCGCGGAGAGACCCAGTACTTC. V and J are TRBV7-6 and TRBJ2-5, with D possibly matching TRBD1 (6 bases). The length of the CDR3 is 15 residues. V was cut by 4 bases and J by 4 bases, with 16 bases left in between. Germline V gene sequence: CDR1 SGHVS, CDR2 FNYEAQ. Drawing the rest from reference TRBV7-6 and TRBJ2-5, the complete variable domain is GAGVSQSPRYKVTKRGQDVALRCDPISGHVSLYWYRQALGQGPEFLTYFNYEAQQDKSGLPNDRFSAERPEGSISTLTIQRTEQRDSAMYRCASSSLQGRGETQYFGPGTRLLVL.